This T cell receptor (beta chain) was sequenced for a study of blood T cell repertoires in COVID-19. Looking at the study overall: T cells, B-cell-depleted T cells, or PBMCs provided the cDNA or gDNA that served as material.

V was pared by 5 bases and J by 2 bases, with 10 bases of the junction left unmatched. CDR1 and CDR2 (germline): LGHDT, YNNKEL (reference sequence). This CDR3 spans 16 amino acids. Original analysis: Reference gene primers were amplified, and this amplification served to estimate nucleated cell counts. Libraries were prepared by immunoSEQ multiplex PCR; TCRdb keeps only in-frame clonotypes and omits some of them. D and trimming come from the DNA, and the V and J calls and clone size come from that table. The sample has 130,000 to 150,000 clones, approximately 81% seen once. The sequencing sample was made of peripheral blood. The chain couples TRBV3-1 (or the pseudogene TRBV3-2) to TRBJ2-3, with 7 bases aligning to TRBD1. This clonotype originated in a human donor with acute or convalescent COVID-19. The donor label of this sample is uncertain. CDR3 sequence (DNA): TGTGCCAGCAGCTACACTAGACAGGGCTACACAGATACGCAGTATTTT. Its translation: CASSYTRQGYTDTQYF.